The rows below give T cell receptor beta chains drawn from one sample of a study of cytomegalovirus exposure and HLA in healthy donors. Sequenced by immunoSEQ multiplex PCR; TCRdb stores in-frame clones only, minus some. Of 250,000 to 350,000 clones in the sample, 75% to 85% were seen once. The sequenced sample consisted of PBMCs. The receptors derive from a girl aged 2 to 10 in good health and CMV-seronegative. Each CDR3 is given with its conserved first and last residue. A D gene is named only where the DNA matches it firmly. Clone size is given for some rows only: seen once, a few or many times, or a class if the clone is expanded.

CDR3aa: CASSLGQNTGELFF
CDR3nt: TGTGCCAGCAGCCTCGGACAGAACACCGGGGAGCTGTTTTTT
v_gene: TRBV28
abundance: -
d_gene: -
j_gene: TRBJ2-2

CDR3aa: CASQTGGVYTIYF
CDR3nt: TGTGCCAGCCAAACGGGGGGAGTTTACACCATATATTTT
v_gene: TRBV28
abundance: -
d_gene: -
j_gene: TRBJ1-3

CDR3aa: CASSLGGGGAEADTQYF
CDR3nt: TGTGCCAGCAGCTTAGGTGGCGGGGGGGCCGAGGCAGATACGCAGTATTTT
v_gene: TRBV7-7
abundance: -
d_gene: TRBD2
j_gene: TRBJ2-3

CDR3aa: CASSLSRDQGQPQHF
CDR3nt: TGTGCCAGCAGCTTATCCCGAGACCAGGGTCAGCCCCAGCATTTT
v_gene: TRBV7-8
abundance: -
d_gene: -
j_gene: TRBJ1-5

CDR3aa: CASRTGGAGHYNEQFF
CDR3nt: TGCGCCAGCAGGACGGGGGGAGCGGGGCACTACAATGAGCAGTTCTTC
v_gene: TRBV5-1
abundance: -
d_gene: TRBD2
j_gene: TRBJ2-1

CDR3aa: CASRLAGSTGELFF
CDR3nt: TGTGCCAGCCGACTAGCGGGAAGCACCGGGGAGCTGTTTTTT
v_gene: TRBV28
abundance: few
d_gene: TRBD2
j_gene: TRBJ2-2

CDR3aa: CASSLSGNHLMNTEAFF
CDR3nt: TGTGCCAGCAGTTTATCAGGGAACCACCTCATGAACACTGAAGCTTTCTTT
v_gene: TRBV28
abundance: -
d_gene: -
j_gene: TRBJ1-1

CDR3aa: CASATVGREKLFF
CDR3nt: TGTGCCAGTGCAACAGTCGGCCGTGAAAAACTGTTTTTT
v_gene: TRBV19
abundance: few
d_gene: -
j_gene: TRBJ1-4

CDR3aa: CASSLSSGMNTGELFF
CDR3nt: TGTGCCAGCAGCCTGTCTAGCGGGATGAACACCGGGGAGCTGTTTTTT
v_gene: TRBV11-2
abundance: -
d_gene: TRBD2
j_gene: TRBJ2-2

CDR3aa: CASGPDMGTNEKLFF
CDR3nt: TGTGCCAGTGGACCGGACATGGGAACTAATGAAAAACTGTTTTTT
v_gene: TRBV9
abundance: -
d_gene: -
j_gene: TRBJ1-4

CDR3aa: CASSLAPWGLAGTYEQYF
CDR3nt: TGTGCCAGCAGTTTGGCCCCTTGGGGACTAGCGGGAACCTACGAGCAGTACTTC
v_gene: TRBV28
abundance: -
d_gene: TRBD2
j_gene: TRBJ2-7

CDR3aa: CASSQAEYSNQPQHF
CDR3nt: TGCGCCAGCAGCCAAGCGGAGTATAGCAATCAGCCCCAGCATTTT
v_gene: TRBV4-1
abundance: -
d_gene: -
j_gene: TRBJ1-5

CDR3aa: CASSSPGLAGETQYF
CDR3nt: TGTGCCAGCAGCTCACCGGGACTAGCGGGAGAGACCCAGTACTTC
v_gene: TRBV6-1
abundance: -
d_gene: TRBD2
j_gene: TRBJ2-5

CDR3aa: CASSFIRDRGDGELFF
CDR3nt: TGTGCCAGCAGTTTTATTCGGGACAGGGGCGACGGGGAGCTGTTTTTT
v_gene: TRBV27
abundance: -
d_gene: TRBD1
j_gene: TRBJ2-2

CDR3aa: CASSLKGTGGDTQYF
CDR3nt: TGTGCCAGCAGTTTAAAAGGGACAGGCGGAGATACGCAGTATTTT
v_gene: TRBV28
abundance: once
d_gene: TRBD1
j_gene: TRBJ2-3

CDR3aa: CASSLTGPETQYF
CDR3nt: TGTGCCAGCAGCTTGACAGGGCCAGAGACCCAGTACTTC
v_gene: TRBV5-6
abundance: -
d_gene: -
j_gene: TRBJ2-5